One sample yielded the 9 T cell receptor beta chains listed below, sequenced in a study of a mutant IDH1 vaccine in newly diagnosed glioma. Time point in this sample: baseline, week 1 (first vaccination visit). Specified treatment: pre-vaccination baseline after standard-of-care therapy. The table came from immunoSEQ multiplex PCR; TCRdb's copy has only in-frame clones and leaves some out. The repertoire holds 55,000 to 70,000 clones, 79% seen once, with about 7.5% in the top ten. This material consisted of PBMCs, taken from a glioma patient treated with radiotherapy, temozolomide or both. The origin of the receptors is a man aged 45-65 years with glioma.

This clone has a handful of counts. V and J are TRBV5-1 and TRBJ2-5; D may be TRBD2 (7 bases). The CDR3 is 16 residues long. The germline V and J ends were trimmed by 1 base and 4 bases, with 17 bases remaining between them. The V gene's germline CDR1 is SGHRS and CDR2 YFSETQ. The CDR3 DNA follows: TGCGCCAGCAGCTTGACCCCGATCGGGGGGCGAGAGACCCAGTACTTC. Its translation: CASSLTPIGGRETQYF. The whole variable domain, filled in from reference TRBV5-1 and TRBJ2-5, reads KAGVTQTPRYLIKTRGQQVTLSCSPISGHRSVSWYQQTPGQGLQFLFEYFSETQRNKGNFPGRFSGRQFSNSRSEMNVSTLELGDSALYLCASSLTPIGGRETQYFGPGTRLLVL.

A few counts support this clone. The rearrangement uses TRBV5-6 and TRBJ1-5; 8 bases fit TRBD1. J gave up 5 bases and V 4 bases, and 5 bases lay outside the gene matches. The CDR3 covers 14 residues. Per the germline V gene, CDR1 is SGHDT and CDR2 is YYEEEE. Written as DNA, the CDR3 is TGTGCCAGCAGCCTCGGACAGGGAGATCAGCCCCAGCATTTT. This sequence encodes CASSLGQGDQPQHF. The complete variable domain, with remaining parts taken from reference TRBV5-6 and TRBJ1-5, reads DAGVTQSPTHLIKTRGQQVTLRCSPKSGHDTVSWYQQALGQGPQFIFQYYEEEERQRGNFPDRFSGHQFPNYSSELNVNALLLGDSALYLCASSLGQGDQPQHFGDGTRLSIL.

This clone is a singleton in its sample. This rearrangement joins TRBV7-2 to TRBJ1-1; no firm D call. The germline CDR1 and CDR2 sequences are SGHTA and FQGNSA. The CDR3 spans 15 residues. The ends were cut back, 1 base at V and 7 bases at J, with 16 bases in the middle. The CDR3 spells CASSLDPDPANEAFF. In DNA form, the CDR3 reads TGTGCCAGCAGCTTAGACCCGGACCCCGCGAATGAAGCTTTCTTT.

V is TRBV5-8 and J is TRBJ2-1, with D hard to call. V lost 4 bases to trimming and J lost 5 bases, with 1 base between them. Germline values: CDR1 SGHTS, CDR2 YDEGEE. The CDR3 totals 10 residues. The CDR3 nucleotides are TGTGCCAGCAGCCACAATGAGCAGTTCTTC. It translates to CASSHNEQFF.

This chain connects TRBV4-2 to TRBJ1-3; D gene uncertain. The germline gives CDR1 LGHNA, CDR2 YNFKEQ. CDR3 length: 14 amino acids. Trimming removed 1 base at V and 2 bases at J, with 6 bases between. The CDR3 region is CASSQVGAGNTIYF. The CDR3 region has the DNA TGTGCCAGCAGCCAAGTGGGTGCTGGAAACACCATATATTTT.

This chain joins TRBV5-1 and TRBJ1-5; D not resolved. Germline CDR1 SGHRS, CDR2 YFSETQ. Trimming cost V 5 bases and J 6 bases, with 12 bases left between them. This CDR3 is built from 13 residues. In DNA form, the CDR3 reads TGCGCCAGCAGTGAGGGTCCGGGTCAGCCCCAGCATTTT. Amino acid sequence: CASSEGPGQPQHF.

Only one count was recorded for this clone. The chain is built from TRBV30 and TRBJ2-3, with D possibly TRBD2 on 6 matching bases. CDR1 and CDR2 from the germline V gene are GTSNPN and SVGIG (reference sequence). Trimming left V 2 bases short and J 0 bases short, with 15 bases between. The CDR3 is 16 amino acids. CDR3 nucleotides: TGTGCCTGGAGTCTGGGACTGGCCTTGAGCACAGATACGCAGTATTTT. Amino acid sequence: CAWSLGLALSTDTQYF.

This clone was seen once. CDR3 protein: CAWSTGRVNYEQYF. The DNA for the CDR3 is TGTGCCTGGAGTACGGGGCGAGTAAACTACGAGCAGTACTTC. The chain couples TRBV30 to TRBJ2-7; the D call may be TRBD1 or TRBD2 (5 bases each). Germline V gene sequence: CDR1 GTSNPN, CDR2 SVGIG (reference sequence). Trimming removed 2 bases from V and 3 bases from J, with 14 bases in between. CDR3 length: 14 amino acids.

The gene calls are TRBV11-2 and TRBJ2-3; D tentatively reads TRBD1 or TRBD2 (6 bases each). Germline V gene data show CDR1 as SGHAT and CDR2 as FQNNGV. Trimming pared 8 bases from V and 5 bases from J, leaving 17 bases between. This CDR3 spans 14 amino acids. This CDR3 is CASCPGARGDTQYF. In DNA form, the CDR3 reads TGTGCCAGCTGTCCGGGGGCACGGGGAGATACGCAGTATTTT.